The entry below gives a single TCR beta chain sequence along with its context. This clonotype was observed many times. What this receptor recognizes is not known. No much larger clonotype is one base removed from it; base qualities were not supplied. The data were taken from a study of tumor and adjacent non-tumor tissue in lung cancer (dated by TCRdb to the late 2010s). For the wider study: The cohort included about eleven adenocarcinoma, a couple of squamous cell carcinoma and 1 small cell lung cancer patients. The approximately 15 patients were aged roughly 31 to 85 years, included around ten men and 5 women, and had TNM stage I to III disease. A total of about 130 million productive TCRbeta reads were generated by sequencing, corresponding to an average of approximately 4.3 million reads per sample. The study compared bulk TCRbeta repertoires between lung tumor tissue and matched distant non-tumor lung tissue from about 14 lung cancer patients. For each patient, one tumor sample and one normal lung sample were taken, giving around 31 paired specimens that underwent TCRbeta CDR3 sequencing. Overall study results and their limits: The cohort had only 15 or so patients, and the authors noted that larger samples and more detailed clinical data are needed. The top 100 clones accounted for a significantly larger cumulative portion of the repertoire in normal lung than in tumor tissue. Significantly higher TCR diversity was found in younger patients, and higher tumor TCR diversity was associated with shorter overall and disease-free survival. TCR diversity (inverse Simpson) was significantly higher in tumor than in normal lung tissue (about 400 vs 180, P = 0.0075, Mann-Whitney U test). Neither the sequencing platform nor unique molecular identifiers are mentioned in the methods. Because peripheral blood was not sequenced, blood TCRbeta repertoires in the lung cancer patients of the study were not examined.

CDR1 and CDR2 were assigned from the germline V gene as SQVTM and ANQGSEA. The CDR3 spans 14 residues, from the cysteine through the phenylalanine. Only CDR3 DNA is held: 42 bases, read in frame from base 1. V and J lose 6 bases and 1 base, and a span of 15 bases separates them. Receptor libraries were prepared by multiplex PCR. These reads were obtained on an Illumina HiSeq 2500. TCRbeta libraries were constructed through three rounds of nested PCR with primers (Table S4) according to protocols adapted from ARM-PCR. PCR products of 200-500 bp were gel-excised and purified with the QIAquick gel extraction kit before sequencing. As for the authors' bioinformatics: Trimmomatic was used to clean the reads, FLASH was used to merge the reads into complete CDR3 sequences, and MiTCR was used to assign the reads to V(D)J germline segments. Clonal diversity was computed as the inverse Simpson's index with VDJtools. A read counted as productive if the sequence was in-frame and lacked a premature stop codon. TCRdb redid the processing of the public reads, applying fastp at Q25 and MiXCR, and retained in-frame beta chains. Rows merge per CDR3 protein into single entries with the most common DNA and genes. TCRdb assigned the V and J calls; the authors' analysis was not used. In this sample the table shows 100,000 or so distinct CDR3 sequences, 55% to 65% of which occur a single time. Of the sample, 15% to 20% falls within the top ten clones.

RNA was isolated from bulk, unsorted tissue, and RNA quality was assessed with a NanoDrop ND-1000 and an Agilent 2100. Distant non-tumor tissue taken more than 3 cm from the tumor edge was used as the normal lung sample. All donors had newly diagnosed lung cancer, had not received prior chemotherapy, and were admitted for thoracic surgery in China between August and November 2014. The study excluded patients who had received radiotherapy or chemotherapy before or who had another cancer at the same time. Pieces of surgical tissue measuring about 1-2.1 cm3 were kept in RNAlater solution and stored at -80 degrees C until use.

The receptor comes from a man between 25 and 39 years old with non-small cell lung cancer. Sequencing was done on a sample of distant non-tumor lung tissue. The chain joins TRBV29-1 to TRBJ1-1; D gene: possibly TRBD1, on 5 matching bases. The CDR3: CSVPGRPTNTEAFF. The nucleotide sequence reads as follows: TGCAGCGTCCCGGGACGGCCTACGAACACTGAAGCTTTCTTT.